This paragraph covers one TCR beta chain sequence. No antigen is known for it. Using immunoSEQ multiplex PCR, the repertoire was profiled, and TCRdb retains in-frame clones only, with some absent. This table has about 30,000 clones, 75% to 95% appearing once. Blood CD4+ CD25-high CD127-low regulatory T cells supplied the genomic DNA template. The data were taken from a study of regulatory and conventional T cells in RAG deficiency. The study's findings and limits: Omenn patients showed >85% Treg-Tconv overlap and shorter CDR3 lengths. Shannon entropy was markedly lower and Simpson indices higher in RAG-deficient patients than control T-cell subsets.

The CDR3 is 17 residues long. J gave up 5 bases and V 3 bases, and 10 bases lay outside the gene matches. Germline CDR1 is KGHSH and CDR2 is LQKENI. A further study also used this sample, focusing on regulatory T cells. That work adds: Amplification used 52 TRBV primers and 13 TRBJ primers.

The receptor was isolated from a human donor in good health. The chain joins TRBV18 to TRBJ2-3; 11 bases align to TRBD2. Sequenced input: Tregs sorted from blood. In DNA, the CDR3 is TGTGCCAGCTCACCGCGGGCTAGCGGGGGGCCGATAGATACGCAGTATTTT. This sequence encodes CASSPRASGGPIDTQYF.